This TCR beta chain is from a study of CD8+ T cells in alopecia areata. RNA, once extracted, was reverse transcribed into cDNA for use as the sequencing template. Repertoires were generated with immunoSEQ multiplex PCR, while TCRdb's copy carries only in-frame clones and drops some. Of around 250,000 clones detected, 67% appear once; the ten largest clones hold around 1.2%. Trimming removed 8 bases from V and 1 base from J, with 9 bases in between. The CDR3 spans 13 residues. Germline V gene data show CDR1 as GTSNPN and CDR2 as SVGIG (reference sequence). The TCR sequence derives from a human donor with alopecia areata. The sequencing used CD4+ T cells sorted from blood, collected at week 0. The rearrangement joins TRBV30 to TRBJ2-6, with D hard to call. The CDR3, as DNA: TGTGCCCGCGCCGAGTCTGGGGCCAACGTCCTGACTTTC. It yields the protein CARAESGANVLTF.